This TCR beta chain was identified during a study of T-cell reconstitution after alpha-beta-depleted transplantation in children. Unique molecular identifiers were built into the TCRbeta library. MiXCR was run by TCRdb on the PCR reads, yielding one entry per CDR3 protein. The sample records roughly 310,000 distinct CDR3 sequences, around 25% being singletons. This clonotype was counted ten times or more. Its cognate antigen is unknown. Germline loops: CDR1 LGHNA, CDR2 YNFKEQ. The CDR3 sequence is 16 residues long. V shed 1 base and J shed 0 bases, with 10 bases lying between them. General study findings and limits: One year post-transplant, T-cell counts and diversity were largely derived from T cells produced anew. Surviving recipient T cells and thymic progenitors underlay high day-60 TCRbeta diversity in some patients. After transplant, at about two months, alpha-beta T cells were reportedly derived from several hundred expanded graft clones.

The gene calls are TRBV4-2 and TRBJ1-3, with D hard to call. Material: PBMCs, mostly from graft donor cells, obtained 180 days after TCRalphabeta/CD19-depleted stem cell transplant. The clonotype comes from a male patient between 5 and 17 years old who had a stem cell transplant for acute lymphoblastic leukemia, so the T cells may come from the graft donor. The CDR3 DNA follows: TGTGCCAGCAGCCAAGCAGATACTAGCTCTGGAAACACCATATATTTT. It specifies CASSQADTSSGNTIYF.